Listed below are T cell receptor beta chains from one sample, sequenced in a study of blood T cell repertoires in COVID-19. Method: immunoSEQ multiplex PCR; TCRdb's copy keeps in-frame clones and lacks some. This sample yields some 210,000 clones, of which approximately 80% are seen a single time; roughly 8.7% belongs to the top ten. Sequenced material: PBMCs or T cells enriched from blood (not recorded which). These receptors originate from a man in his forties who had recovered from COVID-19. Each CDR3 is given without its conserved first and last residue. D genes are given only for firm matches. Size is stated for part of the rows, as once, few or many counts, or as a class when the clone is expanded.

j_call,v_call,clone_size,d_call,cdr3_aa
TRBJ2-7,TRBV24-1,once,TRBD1,ATSPAPGQGTYEQY
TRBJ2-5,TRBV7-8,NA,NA,ASSSRGGGLQETQY
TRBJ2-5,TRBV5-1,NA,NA,ASSFQGQTLTETQY
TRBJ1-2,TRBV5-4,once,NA,ASSFDRSYGYT
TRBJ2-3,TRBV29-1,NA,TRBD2,SVLLAASTDTQY
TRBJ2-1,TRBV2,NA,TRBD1,ASSETYFGARGPLGEQF
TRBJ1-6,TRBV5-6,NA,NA,ASSLRTVNSPLH
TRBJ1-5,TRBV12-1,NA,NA,ASSIQGSGRQPQH
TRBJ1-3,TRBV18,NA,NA,ASSPGRSGNTIY
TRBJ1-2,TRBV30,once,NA,AWSVRTSNYGYT
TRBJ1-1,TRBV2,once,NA,ASKVGGAEGTEAF
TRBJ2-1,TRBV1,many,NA,TSSQVATTRTSSSYNEQF
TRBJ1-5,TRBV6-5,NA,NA,ASTGGGNQPQH
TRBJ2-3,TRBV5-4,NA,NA,ASSLQLGGVSTDTQY
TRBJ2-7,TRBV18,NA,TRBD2,ASSPRTSGSYEQY